One sample yielded the 5 T cell receptor beta chains listed below, sequenced in a study of tumor-infiltrating lymphocytes in localized non-small cell lung cancer. Here immunoSEQ multiplex PCR was the method, and the copy in TCRdb shows in-frame clones only, minus some. Found here are around 6,700 clones, around 64% of them singletons; the top ten hold about 13%. What was sequenced was uninvolved lung tissue not adjacent to the tumor. The receptors originated from a human donor with non-small cell lung cancer.

V gene TRBV19 combines with J gene TRBJ1-6; the D is unclear. Germline V lookup: CDR1 LNHDA, CDR2 SQIVND (reference sequence). Between the trimmed V and J ends, which lost 3 bases and 0 bases, there was a span of 12 bases. The CDR3 has 17 amino acids. CDR3 coding DNA: TGTGCCAGTAGTATCTCCCGACGGAGCTCCTATAATTCACCCCTCCACTTT. Its protein is CASSISRRSSYNSPLHF.

Within the sample, this clone is medium-sized (0.01 to 0.1%). The chain has TRBV5-4 and TRBJ1-2; D unresolved. The CDR3 totals 14 residues. From germline, CDR1 is SGHNT and CDR2 YYREEE (reference sequence). V was trimmed by 2 bases and J by 2 bases, leaving 10 bases between them. CDR3 in DNA: TGTGCCAGCAGCTTAGACACAGCAAACTATGGCTACACCTTC. Its translation: CASSLDTANYGYTF.

The V gene is TRBV11-2, the J gene TRBJ2-7; D is uncertain. The V end was cut by 2 bases, the J end by 0 bases, with 8 bases between. Germline loops: CDR1 SGHAT, CDR2 FQNNGV. The CDR3 consists of 14 residues. The CDR3 nucleotides are TGTGCCAGCAGCTTAAAGCTGGGCTCCTACGAGCAGTACTTC. Its protein is CASSLKLGSYEQYF. The full variable domain, its missing parts supplied by reference TRBV11-2 and TRBJ2-7, is EAGVAQSPRYKIIEKRQSVAFWCNPISGHATLYWYQQILGQGPKLLIQFQNNGVVDDSQLPKDRFSAERLKGVDSTLKIQPAKLEDSAVYLCASSLKLGSYEQYFGPGTRLTVT.

A remark on this clone: Within the sample, other DNA sequences also encode this same CDR3. The chain is built from TRBV29-1 and TRBJ1-3; a weak D match, TRBD1 (6 bases). The CDR3 contains 13 residues. Trimming stripped 7 bases from V and 1 base from J, with 11 bases between. Germline CDR1 reads SQVTM; CDR2 reads ANQGSEA. CDR3 sequence reads: CSAQGFSGNTIYF. CDR3 coding DNA: TGCAGCGCTCAGGGGTTTTCTGGAAACACCATATATTTT. Using reference TRBV29-1 and TRBJ1-3 for the parts outside the CDR3, the full variable domain is SAVISQKPSRDICQRGTSLTIQCQVDSQVTMMFWYRQQPGQSLTLIATANQGSEATYESGFVIDKFPISRPNLTFSTLTVSNMSPEDSSIYLCSAQGFSGNTIYFGEGSWLTVV.

The rearrangement uses TRBV5-1 and TRBJ1-1; D is uncertain. The length of the CDR3 is 15 residues. V was cut by 2 bases and J by 1 base, with 12 bases left in between. Germline assignment: CDR1 SGHRS and CDR2 YFSETQ. The CDR3 sequence is CASSFSALRNTEAFF. The CDR3 DNA reads TGCGCCAGCAGCTTTTCAGCTTTAAGGAACACTGAAGCTTTCTTT.